The 5 T cell receptor beta chains given below trace back to one sample, sequenced in a study of vaccination effects on CD4 cells after COVID-19. ViraFEST expansion of antigen-specific CD4+ T cells with viral peptide pools preceded sequencing. Cultured cells yielded isolated CD4+ T cells after around 9 days. Prior SARS-CoV-2 infection was absent in the vaccine recipients, as shown by negative nucleocapsid antibodies. Their specific antigens are unknown. Some clones are missing from TCRdb's copy, which holds only in-frame ones; the method was immunoSEQ multiplex PCR. The profile shows 35,000 to 50,000 clones, approximately 80% of them singletons. The sequencing used CD4+ T cells from PBMCs cultured with HCoV-NL63 spike peptides, collected before COVID-19 vaccination. The receptors originated from a human donor who received a COVID-19 vaccine.

This sequence joins TRBV9 and TRBJ1-1, with D perhaps TRBD1 (6 bases). The CDR3 length is 15 residues. V was cut by 2 bases and J by 5 bases, with 16 bases left in between. Germline-derived CDR1 and CDR2 are SGDLS and YYNGEE. CDR3 residues: CASSVGGGAGTEAFF. CDR3 DNA sequence: TGTGCCAGCAGCGTCGGGGGGGGCGCGGGGACTGAAGCTTTCTTT.

This clone was counted once. V is TRBV4-3 and J is TRBJ1-2; 7 nucleotides agree with TRBD1. Unmatched junction bases numbered 7, after V lost 4 bases and J lost 8 bases. The CDR3 has 13 amino acids. CDR1 and CDR2 (germline): LGHNA, YSLEER. The CDR3 here is CASSRTGAGGYTF. CDR3 nucleotides: TGCGCCAGCAGCCGAACAGGGGCAGGAGGCTACACCTTC.

This clone was observed a few times. The CDR3 DNA is TGCGCCAGCAGTGATTCCAGCTACAATGAGCAGTTCTTC. Protein: CASSDSSYNEQFF. The chain employs TRBV10-1 and TRBJ2-1; D remains ambiguous. Germline-derived CDR1 and CDR2 are WNHNN and SYGVQD (reference sequence). The CDR3 is 13 amino acids. Trimming stripped 3 bases from V and 3 bases from J, with 6 bases between.

The rearrangement uses TRBV2 and TRBJ1-3; D is ambiguous. V gave up 4 bases and J gave up 0 bases, with 10 bases separating them. The germline CDR1 and CDR2 sequences are SNHLY and FYNNEI. The CDR3 sequence is 15 residues long. The CDR3 DNA is TGTGCCAGCAGTGGGCGGCCCTCCTCTGGAAACACCATATATTTT. Protein sequence: CASSGRPSSGNTIYF.

The rearrangement links TRBV6-5 to TRBJ1-6; unclear D gene. Germline CDR1 and CDR2: MNHEY and SVGAGI. Trimming left V 0 bases short and J 8 bases short, with 8 bases between. CDR3 length: 14 residues. CDR3 sequence reads: CASSYSFLDSPLHF. As DNA, the CDR3 is TGTGCCAGCAGTTACTCGTTCTTGGATTCACCCCTCCACTTT.